The 20 T cell receptor beta chains in this list originate from one sample, sequenced in a study of blood T cells in healthy people across ages. Together with a sample-barcoded 5' primer, a J-beta primer mix was included in a second PCR lasting about 7 to 11 cycles. Using its own MiXCR run on the 5' RACE reads, TCRdb lists one record per CDR3 protein. The sample holds some 800,000 distinct CDR3 sequences, about 42% seen once. The sequenced sample consisted of blood. The receptor set was obtained from a man between 60 and 70 years old in good health.

The chain combines TRBV9 with TRBJ2-7; TRBD2 agrees at 13 bases. CDR3 length equals 18 residues. CDR1 and CDR2 (germline): SGDLS, YYNGEE. V gave up 0 bases and J gave up 4 bases; unmatched junction bases: 10. The CDR3 sequence is CASSVGTSGGGDGYEQYF. DNA for the CDR3: TGTGCCAGCAGCGTAGGGACTAGCGGGGGAGGAGATGGGTACGAGCAGTACTTC.

The chain is built from TRBV28 and TRBJ2-4, with TRBD1 matching over 9 bases. V trimming: 5 bases; J trimming: 3 bases; junction bases outside the gene matches: 8. CDR3 length equals 16 residues. Germline V CDR1 and CDR2: MDHEN, SYDVKM. CDR3 coding DNA: TGTGCCAGCAGTCCGACAGGGGGGTTCGGCAAAAACATTCAGTACTTC. This sequence encodes CASSPTGGFGKNIQYF.

This clonotype was observed a handful of times. The chain is built from TRBV29-1 and TRBJ1-4; D perhaps matches TRBD1 (5 bases). Germline CDR1 SQVTM, CDR2 ANQGSEA. V dropped 4 bases and J dropped 2 bases, with 5 bases sitting between them. The CDR3 length is 12 residues. The CDR3 reads CSVGGTNEKLFF. In nucleotides, the CDR3 is TGCAGCGTTGGGGGGACTAATGAAAAACTGTTTTTT.

In nucleotides, the CDR3 is TGTGCCATCAGTGAACAGGGGAGTTCCGGGGAGCTGTTTTTT. It specifies CAISEQGSSGELFF. J is TRBJ2-2 and V is TRBV10-3; TRBD1 matches 7 bases. The CDR3 sequence is 14 residues long. V lost 3 bases to trimming and J lost 6 bases; unmatched junction nucleotides: 4. CDR1 is ENHRY, CDR2 SYGVKD, per germline.

The chain combines TRBV20-1 with TRBJ2-7, with D perhaps matching TRBD1 (6 bases). V dropped 3 bases and J dropped 6 bases, with 15 bases sitting between them. Germline CDR1 and CDR2: DFQATT and SNEGSKA (reference sequence). The CDR3 totals 13 residues. CDR3 coding DNA: TGCAGTGCTAGGGGGGCCAATCGAGCCGAGCAGTACTTC. As protein: CSARGANRAEQYF.

This clonotype showed up just a few times. This rearrangement joins TRBV20-1 to TRBJ2-5; 11 positions agree with TRBD2. CDR3 length: 16 residues. Germline CDR1 is DFQATT and CDR2 is SNEGSKA (reference sequence). V was pared by 3 bases and J by 5 bases, with 11 bases of the junction left unmatched. In nucleotides, the CDR3 is TGCAGTGCTAGTCTTTTACTAGCGGGGGAAGGGGAGACCCAGTACTTC. This encodes CSASLLLAGEGETQYF.

This clonotype was observed once. This chain joins TRBV20-1 and TRBJ2-5, with TRBD2 matching 7 bases. Germline-derived CDR1 and CDR2 are DFQATT and SNEGSKA (reference sequence). The CDR3 length is 15 residues. V trimming: 0 bases; J trimming: 4 bases; junction bases outside the gene matches: 8. CDR3 in DNA: TGCAGTGCTAGAGATTATAGTTCGGGGGGAGAGACCCAGTACTTC. It is translated as CSARDYSSGGETQYF.

This clonotype was counted only a few times. The V gene is TRBV3-1, the J gene TRBJ2-4, with D possibly TRBD2 on 6 matching bases. The V end was cut by 4 bases, the J end by 7 bases, with 23 bases between. In germline, CDR1 is LGHDT, CDR2 YNNKEL (reference sequence). This CDR3 is built from 17 residues. This CDR3 reads CASSRNPGDLNLNIQYF. The CDR3 region has the DNA TGTGCCAGCAGCCGTAACCCGGGGGACTTAAATTTGAACATTCAGTACTTC. The variable domain in full, with the rest retrieved from reference TRBV3-1 and TRBJ2-4, is DTAVSQTPKYLVTQMGNDKSIKCEQNLGHDTMYWYKQDSKKFLKIMFSYNNKELIINETVPNRFSPKSPDKAHLNLHINSLELGDSAVYFCASSRNPGDLNLNIQYFGAGTRLSVL.

The chain recombines TRBV30 with TRBJ2-5; tentatively, D is TRBD2 (6 bases). The J call may be incorrect, as the DNA end agrees better with TRBJ2-7. From germline, CDR1 is GTSNPN and CDR2 SVGIG (reference sequence). This CDR3 has 13 amino acids. The CDR3 DNA follows: TGTGCCTGGGCCCGGGGGTACTCCTACGAGCAGTACTTC. Protein product: CAWARGYSYEQYF.

This clonotype was observed a few times. The genes are TRBV30 and TRBJ1-6; D is perhaps TRBD1 (5 bases). Germline V gene lookup returns CDR1 GTSNPN and CDR2 SVGIG (reference sequence). Trimming took off 2 bases at V and 8 bases at J, with 16 bases between the two ends. The CDR3 loop spans 15 amino acids. CDR3 DNA sequence: TGTGCCTGGAGTACACGGGGGGGGAGGGATTCACCCCTCCACTTT. Its translation is CAWSTRGGRDSPLHF.

CDR3 coding DNA: TGTGCCAGCAGTGACCGGGACCCCTACCCGAACACTGAAGCTTTCTTT. Its protein is CASSDRDPYPNTEAFF. This chain uses TRBV6-1 with TRBJ1-1; possibly TRBD1 for D (5 bases). V was shortened by 3 bases and J by 1 base, with 15 bases between the two germline ends. The CDR3 totals 16 residues. CDR1 and CDR2 from the germline V gene are MNHNS and SASEGT.

This clonotype has a count of ten or more. The chain recombines TRBV28 with TRBJ2-7, with D hard to call. The CDR3 spans 14 residues. Trimming took 4 bases from V and 3 from J, leaving 13 bases between them. Germline V lookup: CDR1 MDHEN, CDR2 SYDVKM. Here the CDR3 reads CASSSAGRNYEQYF. The DNA of the CDR3 is TGTGCCAGCAGTTCCGCCGGACGGAACTACGAGCAGTACTTC.

This clonotype has a handful of counts. This chain links TRBV9 with TRBJ2-7, with 7 bases lining up with TRBD2. The germline V gene has CDR1 SGDLS and CDR2 YYNGEE. Losses at the gene ends were 0 bases for V and 6 bases for J; bases not matched to a gene: 6. The CDR3 has 14 amino acids. CDR3 sequence (DNA): TGTGCCAGCAGCGTAGCCTGGGGCGGGGGCGAGCAGTACTTC. It yields the protein CASSVAWGGGEQYF.

The chain carries TRBV12-3 or TRBV12-4 and TRBJ1-5; 8 positions agree with TRBD1. The CDR3 loop spans 15 amino acids. V dropped 6 bases and J dropped 3; count of bases not matched to a gene: 7. The CDR3 DNA reads TGTGCCAGCAGCTCCGGGACAGGCTACAATCAGCCCCAGCATTTT. Translation: CASSSGTGYNQPQHF.

Note on this clonotype: This may come from a read error, since a much larger clone is one base off. The gene calls are TRBV6-5 and TRBJ2-5; a possible D gene is TRBD2 (6 bases). CDR1 and CDR2 (germline): MNHEY, SVGAGI. This CDR3 is built from 16 residues. V was pared by 0 bases and J by 11 bases, with 22 bases between. The CDR3 protein is CASSYSIGLPYDVQYF. For the CDR3, the DNA is TGTGCCAGCAGTTACTCGATCGGACTACCCTATGACGTGCAGTACTTC.

The genes are TRBV10-3 and TRBJ2-1; D is unresolved. V was trimmed by 0 bases and J by 8 bases, leaving 14 bases between them. CDR1 and CDR2 from the germline V gene are ENHRY and SYGVKD. The CDR3 spans 15 residues. CDR3 region: CAISESTLRADEQFF. Written as DNA, the CDR3 is TGTGCCATCAGTGAGTCGACCCTCCGGGCGGATGAGCAGTTCTTC.

The chain carries TRBV7-9 and TRBJ2-5; possibly TRBD1 for D (5 bases). Per germline, CDR1 SEHNR and CDR2 FQNEAQ (reference sequence). The V gene lost 3 bases and the J gene lost 0 bases, with 11 bases spanning the gap. This CDR3 has 15 residues. The CDR3 protein is CASSFYRMDQETQYF. CDR3 DNA: TGTGCCAGCAGCTTTTACAGGATGGACCAAGAGACCCAGTACTTC.

V gene TRBV12-3 or TRBV12-4 combines with J gene TRBJ2-3; TRBD2 matches at 8 bases. This CDR3 region has 14 residues. V lost 5 bases to trimming and J lost 5 bases; unmatched junction nucleotides: 6. The CDR3 loop is CASSHRGGRDTQYF. The CDR3 nucleotides read TGTGCCAGCAGTCACCGGGGGGGGAGAGATACGCAGTATTTT.

The rearrangement uses TRBV24-1 and TRBJ2-1, with 10 bases matching TRBD1. The J call could be wrong; TRBJ2-7 is a better fit for the DNA end. Germline V gives CDR1 KGHDR, CDR2 SFDVKD. The length of the CDR3 is 14 residues. The CDR3 DNA reads TGTGCCACCATGGGACAGGGGAGATACAATGAGCAGTACTTC. Translated: CATMGQGRYNEQYF.

The chain employs TRBV7-3 and TRBJ2-3; possibly TRBD1 for D (6 bases). The V gene's germline CDR1 is SGHTA and CDR2 FQGTGA. This CDR3 region has 14 residues. V was shortened by 10 bases and J by 8 bases, with 22 bases between the two germline ends. This CDR3 reads CANGPGHESVTQYF. The CDR3 DNA is TGTGCCAACGGCCCGGGACATGAAAGTGTTACGCAGTATTTT.